The 2 T cell receptor beta chains presented below share a single source sample, sequenced in a study of T cell responses to AZD1222 COVID-19 vaccine. Sequencing used immunoSEQ multiplex PCR; TCRdb keeps in-frame clones, though not all of them. The profile shows tens of thousands of clones, roughly nine tenths of them singletons. Sequencing was performed on peripheral blood, taken 28 days after the second AZD1222 dose. The source is an adult who received the AZD1222 COVID-19 vaccine.

The chain has TRBV6-5 and TRBJ2-7; 10 bases match TRBD1. This CDR3 is built from 14 residues. Germline trimming cut 7 bases from V and 3 bases from J; bases unmatched to any gene: 6. The germline CDR1 and CDR2 sequences are MNHEY and SVGAGI. This chain's CDR3 is CASTPDRGGYEQYF. In DNA, the CDR3 is TGTGCCAGCACCCCGGACAGGGGGGGCTACGAGCAGTACTTC.

The CDR3 spells CASSRSPGRGEETQYF. CDR3 bases: TGCGCCAGCAGCCGTAGTCCAGGGCGAGGTGAAGAGACCCAGTACTTC. The V gene is TRBV5-1, the J gene TRBJ2-5, with TRBD1 as a possible D gene (5 bases). CDR1 is SGHRS and CDR2 is YFSETQ in the germline V gene. The CDR3 covers 16 residues. Between the trimmed V and J ends, which lost 4 bases and 3 bases, there was a span of 19 bases.